These T cell receptor beta chains were read from a single sample in a study of tumor and adjacent non-tumor tissue in lung cancer. Each CDR3 protein gets one entry after TCRdb re-called the multiplex PCR reads with MiXCR. The table includes over 40,000 distinct CDR3 sequences, 60% to 65% detected once. The material sequenced was distant non-tumor lung tissue. These receptors were taken from a woman aged 35 to 49 with non-small cell lung cancer. Each CDR3 is given with its conserved first and last residue. Each record gives: J gene, clone size, V gene, D gene, CDR3 protein, CDR3 DNA. D genes are given only for firm matches. Expanded clones get a size class; other rows say once, few or many, or leave the size out.

>TRBJ2-1|.|TRBV11-3|TRBD2
CASSDPALAANKEKFF
TGTGCCAGCAGCGATCCGGCACTAGCGGCCAACAAAGAGAAGTTCTTC
>TRBJ1-3|.|TRBV7-3|.
CAIKGWELSENTIYF
TGTGCCATTAAAGGGTGGGAATTATCTGAAAACACCATATATTTT
>TRBJ2-1|.|TRBV29-1|TRBD2
CSEGTSGSEQFF
TGCAGCGAGGGGACTAGCGGGAGTGAGCAGTTCTTC
>TRBJ2-3|many|TRBV2|.
CASSDGWERTDTQYF
TGTGCCAGCAGTGATGGGTGGGAGAGGACAGATACGCAGTATTTT
>TRBJ2-7|.|TRBV11-3|.
CAGSLERGEQCF
TGTGCCGGCAGTTTAGAAAGGGGCGAGCAGTGCTTC
>TRBJ2-1|.|TRBV11-3|.
CISSDPGLAANNQQFF
TGTATCAGCAGCGATCCGGGATTAGCGGCCAACAATCAGCAGTTCTTC
>TRBJ2-4|once|TRBV6-2/TRBV6-3|.
CATHPSLTGDKNIQYF
TGTGCCACCCATCCAAGCCTAACGGGCGACAAAAACATTCAGTACTTC
>TRBJ1-1|few|TRBV5-1|.
CASTPGRGGSGTEAFF
TGCGCCAGCACCCCGGGGCGGGGGGGGTCGGGTACTGAAGCTTTCTTT
>TRBJ2-5|.|TRBV11-2|.
CVGTPRFQETQYF
TGTGTCGGCACCCCACGATTCCAAGAGACCCAGTACTTC
>TRBJ2-3|.|TRBV4-2|TRBD2
CATSLTSDHTDTQYF
TGTGCCACCAGCCTAACTAGCGATCACACGGATACGCAGTATTTT
>TRBJ1-1|.|TRBV5-6|.
CASNSFERTEVFF
TGTGCCAGCAACTCCTTCGAGAGGACTGAAGTTTTCTTT
>TRBJ1-3|.|TRBV20-1|.
CSARSPKGSGNTIYF
TGCAGTGCTAGATCTCCCAAGGGATCTGGAAACACCATATATTTT
>TRBJ2-7|.|TRBV7-2|TRBD1
CASSRDRGVLEQYF
TGTGCCAGCAGCCGGGACAGGGGTGTCTTGGAGCAGTACTTC
>TRBJ1-4|.|TRBV10-3|.
CAISDKGRGKKLFF
TGTGCCATCAGTGACAAGGGAAGAGGTAAAAAACTGTTTTTT
>TRBJ1-2|.|TRBV19|.
CASSSPPGVPVWGYTF
TGTGCCAGTAGCTCGCCTCCAGGGGTCCCAGTCTGGGGCTACACCTTC
>TRBJ2-5|many|TRBV6-5|TRBD1
CASSYGAVDRSQETQYF
TGTGCCAGCAGTTACGGAGCTGTGGACAGGTCTCAAGAGACCCAGTACTTC
>TRBJ2-1|.|TRBV24-1|.
CATSEPGLALNEQFF
TGTGCCACCAGTGAGCCGGGCCTGGCCCTCAATGAGCAGTTCTTC
>TRBJ2-1|.|TRBV7-8|TRBD2
CASSDQGLVTRAF
TGTGCCAGCAGCGACCAGGGACTAGTAACTCGTGCCTTC
>TRBJ2-2|.|TRBV10-2|.
CTSSRPFTGELFF
TGCACCAGCAGTCGTCCCTTCACCGGGGAGCTTTTTTTT
>TRBJ1-2|many|TRBV5-1|.
CASSLDHRFYTF
TGCGCCAGCAGCTTGGATCACAGGTTCTACACCTTC
>TRBJ2-7|.|TRBV7-9|TRBD1
CASSSGLGQLSCEQYF
TGTGCCAGCAGCTCAGGCCTGGGACAGCTCTCCTGCGAGCAGTACTTC
>TRBJ1-2|many|TRBV19|.
CASSMSAGLLNYGYTF
TGTGCCAGTAGTATGTCAGCGGGCCTACTAAACTATGGCTACACCTTC
>TRBJ2-1|many|TRBV6-6|.
CAGAGTLYNEQFF
TGTGCCGGGGCCGGGACTCTATACAATGAGCAGTTCTTC
>TRBJ2-7|.|TRBV28|.
CARSPPSGASYEQYF
TGTGCCAGGAGTCCCCCTTCGGGCGCGTCCTACGAGCAGTACTTC
>TRBJ2-1|.|TRBV11-2|.
CACSRTGIDNEQFF
TGTGCCTGCTCCCGAACGGGGATCGACAATGAGCAATTCTTC
>TRBJ2-5|few|TRBV12-3/TRBV12-4|TRBD2
CACRTGTSGAGTQYF
TGTGCCTGCAGGACCGGGACTAGCGGGGCGGGGACCCAGTACTTC
>TRBJ2-3|once|TRBV4-1|.
CASSPKDAIDTQYF
TGCGCCAGTAGCCCCAAGGATGCCATTGATACGCAGTATTTT
>TRBJ2-5|few|TRBV24-1|TRBD1
CATSDRVTGKMETQYF
TGTGCCACCAGTGATCGCGTGACAGGGAAAATGGAGACCCAGTACTTC
>TRBJ1-2|.|TRBV29-1|.
CSVESQGIGVGYTF
TGCAGCGTTGAAAGTCAGGGGATAGGGGTTGGCTACACCTTC
>TRBJ1-1|.|TRBV5-1|TRBD1
CASSRRGPIEAFF
TGCGCCAGCAGCCGGAGGGGGCCCATTGAAGCTTTCTTT
>TRBJ2-7|.|TRBV4-1|.
CASSQSGGSTYEQYF
TGCGCCAGCAGCCAAAGTGGGGGTAGCACCTACGAGCAGTACTTC
>TRBJ2-3|.|TRBV7-9|TRBD2
CASSPLTSGSTQFRLDKQYF
TGTGCCAGCAGCCCTTTAACTAGCGGGAGTACCCAGTTTCGGTTGGATAAGCAGTATTTT
>TRBJ2-1|.|TRBV11-2|.
CVSSVAEGGYNEQFF
TGTGTTAGCAGCGTAGCGGAGGGGGGGTACAATGAGCAGTTCTTC
>TRBJ2-1|.|TRBV6-1|.
CASNEGDRRPRNEQFF
TGTGCCAGCAATGAGGGCGACAGACGGCCCCGCAATGAGCAGTTCTTC
>TRBJ2-2|few|TRBV5-1|TRBD1
CASSTGQGNTGELFF
TGCGCCAGCAGCACGGGACAGGGGAACACCGGGGAGCTGTTTTTT
>TRBJ1-1|many|TRBV4-1|TRBD1
CASSQDTDRGRAFF
TGCGCCAGCAGCCAAGATACCGACAGGGGTAGAGCTTTCTTT
>TRBJ2-5|.|TRBV14|.
CVSSLRPMAGTQYF
TGTGTCAGCAGCCTGAGACCGATGGCGGGGACCCAGTACTTC
>TRBJ2-5|once|TRBV11-2|.
CASSPTVGRETQYF
TGTGCCAGCAGCCCCACGGTGGGCCGAGAGACCCAGTACTTC